The T cell receptor beta chain under discussion was sequenced for a study of T cells in Graves' hyperthyroidism and ophthalmopathy. Exclusion criteria comprised uncontrolled infection, other autoimmune disease, pregnancy or lactation. RNA transcripts provided the source from which TCR beta CDR3 regions were amplified. The HTBI primer set served for first-round RT-PCR of the TCR CDR3. TCRdb analysed the multiplex PCR reads with MiXCR anew, one entry per CDR3 protein. The sample holds hundreds of thousands of distinct CDR3 sequences; more than 14% are singletons and the top ten take approximately 13%. Trimming took 0 bases from V and 1 from J; bases not matched to a gene: 12. From germline, CDR1 is DFQATT and CDR2 SNEGSKA (reference sequence). The CDR3 loop spans 18 amino acids.

The origin of this receptor is a woman aged 45-59 years with Graves' ophthalmopathy. Sample: blood. The genes are TRBV20-1 and TRBJ2-1; 7 bases agree with TRBD2. CDR3: CSARDSALLAPSYNEQFF. CDR3 in DNA: TGCAGTGCTAGAGATTCCGCCTTACTAGCGCCATCCTACAATGAGCAGTTCTTC.